The text below deals with one T cell receptor (beta chain). The data derive from a study of CD8 T cells in Susac syndrome. Random hexamers served to reverse transcribe roughly 0.5 to 1 ug RNA. The TCR beta CDR3 was amplified by immunoSEQ multiplex PCR across 54 Vbeta, 13 Jbeta. Each CDR3 protein gets one entry after TCRdb re-called the immunoSEQ multiplex PCR reads with MiXCR. Of around 190,000 distinct CDR3 sequences listed, 85% to 95% are singletons. With V trimmed by 3 bases and J by 7 bases, 11 bases remained unmatched. The germline V gene encodes CDR1 DFQATT and CDR2 SNEGSKA (reference sequence). The CDR3 is made up of 15 amino acids.

The V call is TRBV20-1, the J call TRBJ2-1; 8 nucleotides match TRBD2. This receptor was identified in a human donor with multiple sclerosis. The sample comprised CD8+ T cells from PBMCs. The CDR3 loop is CSARDKRESGNEQFF. The CDR3 DNA reads TGCAGTGCTAGGGACAAGCGGGAGTCTGGAAATGAGCAGTTCTTC.